One and the same sample provided the 7 T cell receptor beta chains below, sequenced in a study of OX40 agonist ivuxolimab in advanced cancers. Generated by immunoSEQ multiplex PCR, the TCRdb table keeps only in-frame clones and is missing some. This table has under 85,000 clones, 75% to 90% appearing once. The sample was CD4+ or CD8+ T cells sorted from blood, taken in a trial of the OX40 agonist ivuxolimab. The source is an adult with an advanced solid tumor such as melanoma, head and neck, liver or kidney cancer.

This rearrangement joins TRBV6-6 to TRBJ1-2, with no clear D. There are 13 residues in the CDR3. The germline V and J ends were trimmed by 0 bases and 6 bases, with 8 bases remaining between them. From germline, CDR1 is MNHNY and CDR2 SVGAGI (reference sequence). For the CDR3, the DNA is TGTGCCAGCAGTTACTCGGGGAGGGATGGCTACACCTTC. It encodes CASSYSGRDGYTF.

The V call is TRBV29-1, the J call TRBJ2-2; 8 bases line up with TRBD1. Per the germline V gene, CDR1 is SQVTM and CDR2 is ANQGSEA. V was pared by 0 bases and J by 3 bases, with 6 bases of the junction left unmatched. The CDR3 consists of 16 residues. The chain's CDR3 is CSVEDPRGQDTGELFF. The CDR3 region has the DNA TGCAGCGTTGAAGATCCCCGGGGACAGGACACCGGGGAGCTGTTTTTT.

This chain joins TRBV7-2 and TRBJ2-1; D is uncertain. Germline CDR1 SGHTA, CDR2 FQGNSA. V lost 0 bases to trimming and J lost 3 bases, with 9 bases between them. The CDR3 consists of 15 residues. CDR3 region: CASSLAVVDYNEQFF. The CDR3 DNA reads TGTGCCAGCAGCTTAGCGGTGGTAGACTACAATGAGCAGTTCTTC.

The chain is built from TRBV29-1 and TRBJ2-3, with D perhaps matching TRBD2 (7 bases). Trimming took 5 bases from V and 6 from J, leaving 15 bases between them. The CDR3 has 13 amino acids. The germline V gene encodes CDR1 SQVTM and CDR2 ANQGSEA. In DNA form, the CDR3 reads TGCAGCGTTTCCCCGGGGGGCGCCGATACGCAGTATTTT. Its protein product is CSVSPGGADTQYF.

V gene TRBV5-1 combines with J gene TRBJ2-1, with 7 bases that match TRBD1. The germline CDR1 and CDR2 sequences are SGHRS and YFSETQ. This CDR3 is 14 amino acids long. Trimming took 6 bases from V and 5 from J; bases not matched to a gene: 8. The CDR3 reads CASKGQSRNNEQFF. The CDR3 DNA is TGCGCCAGCAAGGGACAGAGCCGGAACAATGAGCAGTTCTTC.

The chain uses TRBV9 and TRBJ2-5; TRBD2 agrees at 13 bases. The CDR3 is made up of 15 amino acids. Germline trimming cut 2 bases from V and 5 bases from J; bases unmatched to any gene: 3. Germline lookup yields CDR1 SGDLS and CDR2 YYNGEE. The CDR3 sequence: CASSVGLAGAETQYF. The CDR3 nucleotides are TGTGCCAGCAGCGTTGGACTAGCGGGGGCCGAGACCCAGTACTTC.

The sample holds one count of this clone. The gene calls are TRBV18 and TRBJ1-1; TRBD1 agrees at 7 bases. The CDR3 spans 12 residues. Looked up from germline, CDR1 is KGHSH and CDR2 is LQKENI. V lost 5 bases, J lost 7 bases, and 4 bases stayed unmatched. The CDR3: CASSSQGGEAFF. In DNA, the CDR3 is TGTGCCAGCTCATCGCAGGGGGGTGAAGCTTTCTTT.